Given below is one TCR beta chain in context. Its antigen is as yet unknown. This sample stems from a study of cytomegalovirus exposure and HLA in healthy donors. Study details: From donors who were HLA-typed, an early data release held about 89 million unique TCRs. Clustering assigned about 76% of the approximately 400 genotyped donors to the Caucasian-associated ancestry cluster. Findings and limits, study-wide: Later on, an analysis tied 15,000 to 20,000 TCR beta sequences to HLA alleles at 0.05 false discovery rate.

Both 60 Vbeta primers and 13 Jbeta primers went into the PCR. Some clones are missing from TCRdb's copy, which holds only in-frame ones; the method was immunoSEQ multiplex PCR. Of about 210,000 clones listed, around 79% are singletons. Sequenced material: PBMCs. The clonotype comes from a male donor in good health and CMV-seropositive.

The chain's CDR3 is CASSQDGGFNEKLFF. The CDR3 region has the DNA TGCGCCAGCAGCCAAGACGGAGGGTTTAATGAAAAACTGTTTTTT. The rearrangement uses TRBV4-1 and TRBJ1-4; no reliable D call. The germline V gene encodes CDR1 MGHRA and CDR2 YSYEKL. V was trimmed by 0 bases and J by 4 bases, leaving 9 bases between them. This CDR3 has 15 amino acids.